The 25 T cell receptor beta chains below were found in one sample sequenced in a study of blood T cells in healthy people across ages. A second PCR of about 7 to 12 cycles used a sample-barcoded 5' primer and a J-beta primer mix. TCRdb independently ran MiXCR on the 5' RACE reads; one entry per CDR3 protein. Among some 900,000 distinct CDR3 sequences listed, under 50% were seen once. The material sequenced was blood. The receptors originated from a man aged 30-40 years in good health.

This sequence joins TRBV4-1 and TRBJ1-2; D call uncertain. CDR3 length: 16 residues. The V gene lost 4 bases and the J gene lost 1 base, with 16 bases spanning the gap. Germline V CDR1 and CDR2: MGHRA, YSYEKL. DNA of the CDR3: TGCGCCAGCAGCCCCTTGGGGATCACCTATAACTATGGCTACACCTTC. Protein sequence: CASSPLGITYNYGYTF.

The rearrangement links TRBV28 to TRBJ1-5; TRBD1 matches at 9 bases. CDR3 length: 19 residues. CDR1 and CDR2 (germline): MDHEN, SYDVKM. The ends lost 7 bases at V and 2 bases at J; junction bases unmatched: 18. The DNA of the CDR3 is TGTGCCAGCACTACATTCCGGGACAGGGATGCTACGGGCAATCAGCCCCAGCATTTT. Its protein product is CASTTFRDRDATGNQPQHF.

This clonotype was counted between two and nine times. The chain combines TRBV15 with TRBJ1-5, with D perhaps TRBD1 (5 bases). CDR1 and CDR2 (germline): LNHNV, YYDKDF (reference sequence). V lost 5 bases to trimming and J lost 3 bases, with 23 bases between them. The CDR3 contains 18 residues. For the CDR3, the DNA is TGTGCCACCAGCTCAACTATCATGCAGGGTGGTCTCAATCAGCCCCAGCATTTT. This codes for CATSSTIMQGGLNQPQHF.

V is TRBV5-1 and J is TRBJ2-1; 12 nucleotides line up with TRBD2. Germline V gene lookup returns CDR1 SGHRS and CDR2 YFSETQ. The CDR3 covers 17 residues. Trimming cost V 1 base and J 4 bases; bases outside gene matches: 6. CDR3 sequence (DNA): TGCGCCAGCAGCTTGAAAGCTAGCGGGGGGGGTTACAATGAGCAGTTCTTC. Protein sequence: CASSLKASGGGYNEQFF. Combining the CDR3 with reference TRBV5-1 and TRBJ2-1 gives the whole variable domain KAGVTQTPRYLIKTRGQQVTLSCSPISGHRSVSWYQQTPGQGLQFLFEYFSETQRNKGNFPGRFSGRQFSNSRSEMNVSTLELGDSALYLCASSLKASGGGYNEQFFGPGTRLTVL.

CDR3 residues: CASSQGTSGGPGYNEQFF. The CDR3 DNA reads as TGTGCCAGCAGCCAAGGGACTAGCGGGGGGCCGGGTTACAATGAGCAGTTCTTC. The chain joins TRBV4-2 to TRBJ2-1; TRBD2 aligns across 14 bases. The germline V gene encodes CDR1 LGHNA and CDR2 YNFKEQ. The CDR3 is 18 amino acids. The V and J ends lost 1 base and 4 bases, in that order; junction bases with no gene match: 6.

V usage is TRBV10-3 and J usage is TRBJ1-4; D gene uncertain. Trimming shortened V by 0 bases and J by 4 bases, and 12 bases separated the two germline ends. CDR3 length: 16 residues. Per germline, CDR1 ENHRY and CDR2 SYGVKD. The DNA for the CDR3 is TGTGCCATCAGTGAGTCCCGCCAGATCCGTAATGAAAAACTGTTTTTT. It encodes CAISESRQIRNEKLFF.

The CDR3 loop reads CAITSEFGGYTF. CDR3 DNA: TGTGCCATCACCTCGGAGTTCGGTGGCTACACCTTC. V usage is TRBV10-3 and J usage is TRBJ1-2, with D uncertain. CDR3 length equals 12 residues. CDR1 ENHRY and CDR2 SYGVKD come from the germline V gene. Deletions cut 7 bases from V and 7 bases from J, with 13 bases between.

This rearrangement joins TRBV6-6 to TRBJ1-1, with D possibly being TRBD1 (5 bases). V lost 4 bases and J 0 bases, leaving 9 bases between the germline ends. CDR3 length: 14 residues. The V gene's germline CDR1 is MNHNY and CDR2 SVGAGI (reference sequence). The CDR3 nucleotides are TGTGCCAGCAGTTTCCAGGGAGTGAACACTGAAGCTTTCTTT. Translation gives CASSFQGVNTEAFF.

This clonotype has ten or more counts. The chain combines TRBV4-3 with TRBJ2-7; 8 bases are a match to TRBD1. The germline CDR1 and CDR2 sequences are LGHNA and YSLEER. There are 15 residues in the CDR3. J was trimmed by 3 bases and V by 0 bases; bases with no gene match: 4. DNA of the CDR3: TGCGCCAGCAGCCAAGATCGGGACAGGAGCTACGAGCAGTACTTC. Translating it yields CASSQDRDRSYEQYF.

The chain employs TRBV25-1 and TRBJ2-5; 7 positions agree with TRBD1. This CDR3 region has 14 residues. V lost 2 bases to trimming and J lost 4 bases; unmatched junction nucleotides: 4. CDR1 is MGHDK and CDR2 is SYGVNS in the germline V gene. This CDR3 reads CASSELGDRETQYF. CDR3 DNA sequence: TGTGCCAGCAGTGAACTAGGGGACAGAGAGACCCAGTACTTC.

This CDR3 reads CASSKGQGQETQYF. The DNA of the CDR3 is TGTGCCAGCAGTAAAGGACAGGGACAAGAGACCCAGTACTTC. V gene TRBV12-3 or TRBV12-4 combines with J gene TRBJ2-5, with TRBD1 identical over 8 bases. The junction had 4 bases not matched to a gene; V was cut back by 5 bases and J by 2 bases. The CDR3 consists of 14 residues.

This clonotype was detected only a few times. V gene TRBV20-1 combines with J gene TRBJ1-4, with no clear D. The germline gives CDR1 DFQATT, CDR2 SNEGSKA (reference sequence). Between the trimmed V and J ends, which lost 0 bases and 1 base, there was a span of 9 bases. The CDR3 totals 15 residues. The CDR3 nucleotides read TGCAGTGCTAGAGATCAAGGGAGAACTAATGAAAAACTGTTTTTT. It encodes CSARDQGRTNEKLFF.

CDR3 nucleotides: TGTGCCAGCAGCTCTAACCTTGGGGCTAGCGGGGCTCAAGAGACCCAGTACTTC. Protein: CASSSNLGASGAQETQYF. The chain carries TRBV7-9 and TRBJ2-5, with TRBD2 identical over 9 bases. J lost 2 bases, V lost 4 bases, and 14 bases had no gene match. There are 18 residues in the CDR3. The germline gives CDR1 SEHNR, CDR2 FQNEAQ (reference sequence).

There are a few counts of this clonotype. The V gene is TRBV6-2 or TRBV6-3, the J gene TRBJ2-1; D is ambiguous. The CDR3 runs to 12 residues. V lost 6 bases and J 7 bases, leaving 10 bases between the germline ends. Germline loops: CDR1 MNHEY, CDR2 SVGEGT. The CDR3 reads CASSPPANEQFF. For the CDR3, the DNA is TGTGCCAGCAGCCCCCCGGCGAATGAGCAGTTCTTC.

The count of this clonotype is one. CDR3 sequence (DNA): TGCAGTGCCACACAACGGAAAAAGCGGGAGACCTACGAGCAGTACTTC. It is translated as CSATQRKKRETYEQYF. This chain connects TRBV20-1 to TRBJ2-7, with 8 bases fitting TRBD2. The CDR3 covers 16 residues. J gave up 2 bases and V 6 bases, and 15 bases lay outside the gene matches. Germline V CDR1 and CDR2: DFQATT, SNEGSKA (reference sequence).

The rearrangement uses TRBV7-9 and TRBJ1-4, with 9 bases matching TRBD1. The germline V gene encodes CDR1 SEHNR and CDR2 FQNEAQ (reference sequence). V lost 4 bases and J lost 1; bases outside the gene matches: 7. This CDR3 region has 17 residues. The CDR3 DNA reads TGTGCCAGCAGCTCCGGGACAGGGTCGGTAACTAATGAAAAACTGTTTTTT. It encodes CASSSGTGSVTNEKLFF.

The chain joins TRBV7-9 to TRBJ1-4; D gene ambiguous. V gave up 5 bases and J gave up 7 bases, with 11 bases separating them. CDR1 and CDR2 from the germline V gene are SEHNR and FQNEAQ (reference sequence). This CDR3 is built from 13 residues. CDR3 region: CASSPNVGEKLFF. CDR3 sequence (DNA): TGTGCCAGCAGCCCTAACGTGGGTGAAAAACTGTTTTTT.

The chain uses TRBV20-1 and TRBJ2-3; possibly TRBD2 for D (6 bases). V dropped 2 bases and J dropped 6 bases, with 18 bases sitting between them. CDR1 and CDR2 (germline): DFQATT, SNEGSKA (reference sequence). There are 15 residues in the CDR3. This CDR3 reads CSARWGRSGWDTQYF. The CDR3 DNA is TGCAGTGCTAGATGGGGTAGGAGCGGGTGGGATACGCAGTATTTT.

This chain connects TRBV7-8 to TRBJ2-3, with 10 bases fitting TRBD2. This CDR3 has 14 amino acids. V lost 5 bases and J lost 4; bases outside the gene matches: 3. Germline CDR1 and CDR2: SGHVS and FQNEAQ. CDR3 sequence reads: CASSISGGSDTQYF. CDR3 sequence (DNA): TGTGCCAGCAGCATTAGCGGGGGGTCAGATACGCAGTATTTT.

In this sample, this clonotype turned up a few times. The CDR3 here is CASSLGNGGVGEKLFF. CDR3 sequence (DNA): TGCGCCAGCAGCTTGGGGAATGGCGGGGTCGGTGAAAAACTGTTTTTT. The rearrangement joins TRBV5-1 to TRBJ1-4, with D unresolved. The CDR3 spans 16 residues. Germline V gives CDR1 SGHRS, CDR2 YFSETQ. V lost 0 bases, J lost 7 bases, and 16 bases lay in between.

CDR3 coding DNA: TGTGCCAGCAGTTACTCGGGCGGGGGGGCAACTAATGAGCAGTTCTTC. It translates to CASSYSGGGATNEQFF. The rearrangement joins TRBV6-2 or TRBV6-3 to TRBJ2-1, with 9 bases identical to TRBD2. The CDR3 runs 16 residues. Germline V gene sequence: CDR1 MNHEY, CDR2 SVGEGT. The J segment lost 7 bases and the V segment lost 0 bases, leaving 7 bases of the junction unmatched.

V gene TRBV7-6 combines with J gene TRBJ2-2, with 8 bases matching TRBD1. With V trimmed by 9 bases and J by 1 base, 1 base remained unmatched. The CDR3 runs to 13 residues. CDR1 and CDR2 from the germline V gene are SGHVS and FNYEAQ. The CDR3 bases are TGTGCCAGTGGGACAGGGAACACCGGGGAGCTGTTTTTT. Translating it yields CASGTGNTGELFF.

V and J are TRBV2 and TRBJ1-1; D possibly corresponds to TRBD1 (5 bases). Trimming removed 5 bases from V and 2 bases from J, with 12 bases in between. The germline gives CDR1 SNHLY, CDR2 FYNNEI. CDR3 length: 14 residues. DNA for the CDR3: TGTGCCAGCAGTTTCGGGGACCTAAACACTGAAGCTTTCTTT. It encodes CASSFGDLNTEAFF.

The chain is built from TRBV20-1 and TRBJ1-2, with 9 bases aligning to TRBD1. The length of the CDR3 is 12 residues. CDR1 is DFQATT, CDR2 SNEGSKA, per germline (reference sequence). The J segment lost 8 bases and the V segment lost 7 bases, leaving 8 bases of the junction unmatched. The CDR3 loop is CSGGGQGEGYTF. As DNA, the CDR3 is TGCAGTGGAGGGGGACAGGGTGAAGGCTACACCTTC.

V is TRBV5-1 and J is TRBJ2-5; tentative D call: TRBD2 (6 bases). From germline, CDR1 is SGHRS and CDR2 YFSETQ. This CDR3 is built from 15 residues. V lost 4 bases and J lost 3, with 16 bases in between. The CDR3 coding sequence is TGCGCCAGCAGCAACCAGGGACTTGCAGAAGAGACCCAGTACTTC. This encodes CASSNQGLAEETQYF.